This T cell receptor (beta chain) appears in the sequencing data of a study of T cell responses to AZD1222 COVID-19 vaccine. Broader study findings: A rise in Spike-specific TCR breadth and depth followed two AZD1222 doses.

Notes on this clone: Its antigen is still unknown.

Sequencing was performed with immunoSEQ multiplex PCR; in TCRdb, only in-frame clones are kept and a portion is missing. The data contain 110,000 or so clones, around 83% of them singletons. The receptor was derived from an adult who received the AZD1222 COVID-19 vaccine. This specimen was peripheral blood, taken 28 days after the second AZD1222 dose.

As DNA, the CDR3 is TGTGCCAGCAGAATGGACAGGTTCACTGAAGCTTTCTTT. Translating gives CASRMDRFTEAFF. The V gene is TRBV28, the J gene TRBJ1-1, with 7 bases lining up with TRBD1. Germline V gene data show CDR1 as MDHEN and CDR2 as SYDVKM. V lost 6 bases, J lost 4 bases, and 5 bases stayed unmatched. The CDR3 has 13 amino acids.